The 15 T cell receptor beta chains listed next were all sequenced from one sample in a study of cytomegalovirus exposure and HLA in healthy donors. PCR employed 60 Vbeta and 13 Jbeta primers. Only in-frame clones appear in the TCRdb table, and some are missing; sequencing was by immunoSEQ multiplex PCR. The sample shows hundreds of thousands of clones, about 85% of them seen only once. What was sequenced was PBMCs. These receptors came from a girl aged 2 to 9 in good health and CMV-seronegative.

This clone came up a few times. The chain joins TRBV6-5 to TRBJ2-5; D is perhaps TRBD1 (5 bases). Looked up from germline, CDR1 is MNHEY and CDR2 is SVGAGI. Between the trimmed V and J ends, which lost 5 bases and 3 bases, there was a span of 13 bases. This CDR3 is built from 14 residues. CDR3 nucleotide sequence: TGTGCCAGCAGTGAAGGGGTGGAAAAAGAGACCCAGTACTTC. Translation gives CASSEGVEKETQYF.

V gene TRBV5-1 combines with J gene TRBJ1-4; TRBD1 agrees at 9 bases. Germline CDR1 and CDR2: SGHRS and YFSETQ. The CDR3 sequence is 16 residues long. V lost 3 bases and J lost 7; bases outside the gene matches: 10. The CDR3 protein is CASSSNTGGGGEKLFF. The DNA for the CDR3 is TGCGCCAGCAGCTCAAACACAGGGGGCGGTGGTGAAAAACTGTTTTTT.

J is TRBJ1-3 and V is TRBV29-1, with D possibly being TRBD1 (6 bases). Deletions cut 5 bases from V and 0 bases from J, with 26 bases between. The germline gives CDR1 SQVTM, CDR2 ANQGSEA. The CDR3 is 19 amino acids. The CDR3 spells CSVILGGAFIKSSGNTIYF. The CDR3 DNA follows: TGCAGCGTTATCCTGGGGGGGGCCTTTATTAAAAGCTCTGGAAACACCATATATTTT.

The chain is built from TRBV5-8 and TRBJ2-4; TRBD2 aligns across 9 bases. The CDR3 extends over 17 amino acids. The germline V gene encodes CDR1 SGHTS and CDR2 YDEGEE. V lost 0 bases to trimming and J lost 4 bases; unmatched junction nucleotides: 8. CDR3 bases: TGTGCCAGCAGCTTGGTACAGCGGGGGGCTCTTAAAAACATTCAGTACTTC. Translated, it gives CASSLVQRGALKNIQYF.

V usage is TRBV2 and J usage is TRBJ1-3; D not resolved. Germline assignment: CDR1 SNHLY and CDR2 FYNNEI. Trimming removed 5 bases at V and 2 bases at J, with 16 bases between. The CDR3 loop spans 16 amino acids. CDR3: CASSTLRHDPGNTIYF. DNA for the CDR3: TGTGCCAGCAGTACCCTAAGACATGACCCTGGAAACACCATATATTTT.

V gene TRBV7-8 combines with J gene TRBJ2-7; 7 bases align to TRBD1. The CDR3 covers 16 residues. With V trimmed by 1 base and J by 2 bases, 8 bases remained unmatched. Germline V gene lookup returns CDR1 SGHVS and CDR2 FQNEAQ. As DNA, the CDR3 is TGTGCCAGCAGCTTAGAAAGCGCAGGGGGAACCTACGAGCAGTACTTC. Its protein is CASSLESAGGTYEQYF.

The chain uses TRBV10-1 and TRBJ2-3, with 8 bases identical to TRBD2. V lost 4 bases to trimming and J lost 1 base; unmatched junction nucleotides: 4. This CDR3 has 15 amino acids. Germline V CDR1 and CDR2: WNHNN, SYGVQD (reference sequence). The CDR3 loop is CASSVGSGGTDTQYF. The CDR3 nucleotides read TGCGCCAGCAGTGTTGGTAGCGGGGGCACAGATACGCAGTATTTT.

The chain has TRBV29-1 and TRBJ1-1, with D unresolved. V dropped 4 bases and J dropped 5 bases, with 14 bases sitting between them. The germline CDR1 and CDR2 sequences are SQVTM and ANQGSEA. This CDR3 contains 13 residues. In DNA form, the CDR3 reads TGCAGCGTTGGACCGTTACTAGTGACTGAAGCTTTCTTT. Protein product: CSVGPLLVTEAFF.

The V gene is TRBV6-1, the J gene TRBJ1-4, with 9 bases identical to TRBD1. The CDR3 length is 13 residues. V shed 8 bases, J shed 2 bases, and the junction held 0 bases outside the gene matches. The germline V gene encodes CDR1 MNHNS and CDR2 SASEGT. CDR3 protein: CASGTGTNEKLFF. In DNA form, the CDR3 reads TGTGCCAGCGGGACAGGGACTAATGAAAAACTGTTTTTT.

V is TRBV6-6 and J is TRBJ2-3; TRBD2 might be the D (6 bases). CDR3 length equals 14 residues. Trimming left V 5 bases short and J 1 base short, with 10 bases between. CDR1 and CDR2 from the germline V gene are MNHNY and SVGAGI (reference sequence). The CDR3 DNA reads TGTGCCAGCAGTGCACCGGGAGGCACAGATACGCAGTATTTT. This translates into CASSAPGGTDTQYF.

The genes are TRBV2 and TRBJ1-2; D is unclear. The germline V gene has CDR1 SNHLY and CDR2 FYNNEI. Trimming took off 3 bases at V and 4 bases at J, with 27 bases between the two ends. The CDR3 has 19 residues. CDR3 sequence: CASSENKSRARLTLYGYTF. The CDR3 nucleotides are TGTGCCAGCAGTGAGAATAAGTCGAGGGCCCGACTAACACTCTATGGCTACACCTTC.

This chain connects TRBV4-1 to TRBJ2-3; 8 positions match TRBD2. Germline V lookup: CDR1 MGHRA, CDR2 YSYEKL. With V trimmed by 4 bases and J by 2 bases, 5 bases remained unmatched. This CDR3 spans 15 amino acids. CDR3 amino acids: CASSLRLAFTDTQYF. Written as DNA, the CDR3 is TGCGCCAGCAGCCTTCGACTAGCGTTCACAGATACGCAGTATTTT.

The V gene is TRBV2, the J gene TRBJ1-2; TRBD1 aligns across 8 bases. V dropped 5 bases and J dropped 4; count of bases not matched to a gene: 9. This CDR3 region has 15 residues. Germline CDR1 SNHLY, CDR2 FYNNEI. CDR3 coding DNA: TGTGCCAGCAGTTATCGACAGGGGTGGGGCTATGGCTACACCTTC. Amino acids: CASSYRQGWGYGYTF.

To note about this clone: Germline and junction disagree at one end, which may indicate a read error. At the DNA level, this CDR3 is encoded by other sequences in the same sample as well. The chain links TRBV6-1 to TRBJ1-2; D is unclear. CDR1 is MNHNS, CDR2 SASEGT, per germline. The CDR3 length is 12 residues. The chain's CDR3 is CASSDWGGGYTF. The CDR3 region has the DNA TGTGCTAGCAGTGACTGGGGAGGGGGCTACACCTTC.

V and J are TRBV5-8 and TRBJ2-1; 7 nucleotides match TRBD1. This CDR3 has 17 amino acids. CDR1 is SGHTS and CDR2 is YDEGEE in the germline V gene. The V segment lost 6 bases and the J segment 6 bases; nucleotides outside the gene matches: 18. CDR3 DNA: TGTGCCAGCACCGAACCGACACGGGACAGACTCTCCAATGAGCAGTTCTTC. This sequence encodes CASTEPTRDRLSNEQFF.